The TCR beta chain described here comes from a study of T cells in Graves' hyperthyroidism and ophthalmopathy. Researchers took RNA transcripts and amplified the TCR beta CDR3 regions from them. Carried out on the TCR CDR3, a first-round RT-PCR used the HTBI primer set. TCRdb processed the multiplex PCR reads anew with MiXCR; each CDR3 protein has one entry. The table includes hundreds of thousands of distinct CDR3 sequences, approximately 15% detected once. This clonotype showed up just a few times. This CDR3 spans 19 amino acids. The trim removed 1 base at V and 0 bases at J, leaving 14 bases unmatched. CDR1 is DFQATT, CDR2 SNEGSKA, per germline (reference sequence).

The chain recombines TRBV20-1 with TRBJ1-4; TRBD1 matches at 7 bases. The origin of this receptor is a woman aged 18-29 years with Graves' hyperthyroidism. Sequenced input: blood. CDR3 amino acids: CSARGWGQLPSTTNEKLFF. CDR3 nucleotide sequence: TGCAGTGCTAGAGGGTGGGGACAGCTCCCTTCTACAACTAATGAAAAACTGTTTTTT.